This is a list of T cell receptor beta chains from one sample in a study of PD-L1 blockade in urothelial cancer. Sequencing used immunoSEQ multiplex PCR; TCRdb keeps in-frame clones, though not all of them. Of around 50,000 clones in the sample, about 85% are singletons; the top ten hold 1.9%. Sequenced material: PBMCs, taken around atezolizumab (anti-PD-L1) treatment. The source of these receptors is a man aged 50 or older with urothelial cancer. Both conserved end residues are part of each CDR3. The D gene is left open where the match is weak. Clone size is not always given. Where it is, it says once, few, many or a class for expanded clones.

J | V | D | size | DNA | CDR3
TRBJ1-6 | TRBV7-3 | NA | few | TGTGCCAGCAGCTTAGGCCCCTCTTGGAGTTCACCCCTCCACTTT | CASSLGPSWSSPLHF
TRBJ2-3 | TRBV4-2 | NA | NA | TGTGCCAGCAGCCAAGAGGGCTCCGATACGCAGTATTTT | CASSQEGSDTQYF
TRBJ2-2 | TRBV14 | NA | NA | TGTGCCAGCAGCCAAGTGAATAGTTTCACCGGGGAGCTGTTTTTT | CASSQVNSFTGELFF
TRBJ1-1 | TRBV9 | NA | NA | TGTGCCAGCAGCGAACTCACAGGGTCTCACACTGAAGCTTTCTTT | CASSELTGSHTEAFF
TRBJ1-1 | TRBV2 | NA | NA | TGTGCCAGCAGTGAGGCGAGGCAGGGTGGAGCTTTCTTT | CASSEARQGGAFF
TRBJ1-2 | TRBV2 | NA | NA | TGTGCCAGCAGTGCGTCCGACAGAGCTAACTATGGCTACACCTTC | CASSASDRANYGYTF
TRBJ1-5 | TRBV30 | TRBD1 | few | TGTGCCTGGAGTAGAGGACAGGCCGTCAATCAGCCCCAGCATTTT | CAWSRGQAVNQPQHF
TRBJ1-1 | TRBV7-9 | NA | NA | TGTGCCAGCAGCTTAGCGGCCACGAACACTGAAGCTTTCTTT | CASSLAATNTEAFF
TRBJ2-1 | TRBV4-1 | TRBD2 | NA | TGCGCCAGCAGCCAAGGCCCTAGCGGGAGGCCGCACAATGAGCAGTTCTTC | CASSQGPSGRPHNEQFF
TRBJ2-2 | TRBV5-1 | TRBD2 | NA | TGCGCCAGCAGCATGGGACTAGCGAGTACGAACACCGGGGAGCTGTTTTTT | CASSMGLASTNTGELFF
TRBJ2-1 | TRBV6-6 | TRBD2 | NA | TGTGCCAGCCTAGCCCCCGGGACTAGCGACTACAATGAGCAGTTCTTC | CASLAPGTSDYNEQFF
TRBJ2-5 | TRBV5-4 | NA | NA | TGTGCCAGCAGCGGGCTAGTAGCGCCGACCCAAGAGACCCAGTACTTC | CASSGLVAPTQETQYF
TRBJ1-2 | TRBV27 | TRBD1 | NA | TGTGCCAGCAGTATGAGACAGGGCCCACCGTATGGCTACACCTTC | CASSMRQGPPYGYTF
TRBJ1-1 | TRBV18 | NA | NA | TGTGCCAGCTCACACCCGGCAGGTGCTGAAGCTTTCTTT | CASSHPAGAEAFF
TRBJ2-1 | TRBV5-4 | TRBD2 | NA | TGTGCCAGCAGCTTGGATGGGGTGGGGGGGTACAATGAGCAGTTCTTC | CASSLDGVGGYNEQFF
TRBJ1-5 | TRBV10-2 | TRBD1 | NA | TGCGCCAGCAGTGAGTCGGTGGGACAGGGAAGCAATCAGCCCCAGCATTTT | CASSESVGQGSNQPQHF
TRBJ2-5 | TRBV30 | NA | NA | TGTGCCTGGAGTGTACTCGAGACCCAGTACTTC | CAWSVLETQYF
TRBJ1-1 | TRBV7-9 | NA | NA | TGTGCCAGCAGCTTAGATTGGACATTTGAAGCTTTCTTT | CASSLDWTFEAFF
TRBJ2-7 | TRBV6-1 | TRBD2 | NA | TGTGCCAGCCGAGCGGGGGGGCTCGACTACGAGCAGTACTTC | CASRAGGLDYEQYF
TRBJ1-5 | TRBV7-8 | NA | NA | TGTGCCAGCAGAGCAGGATCGAGCAATCAGCCCCAGCATTTT | CASRAGSSNQPQHF
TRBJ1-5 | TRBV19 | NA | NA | TGTGCCAGTAGTATTGGGAGGAGCAATCAGCCCCAGCATTTT | CASSIGRSNQPQHF
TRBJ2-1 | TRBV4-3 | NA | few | TGCGCCAGCAGCCATACTAGTTCTAGGGAGCAGTTCTTC | CASSHTSSREQFF
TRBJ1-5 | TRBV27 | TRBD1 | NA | TGTGCCAGCAGTTTCGCAGGGGGTGGCAATCAGCCCCAGCATTTT | CASSFAGGGNQPQHF
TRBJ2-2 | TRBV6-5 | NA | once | TGTGCCAGCAGTTATTCAAGAGACACCGGGGAGCTGTTTTTT | CASSYSRDTGELFF
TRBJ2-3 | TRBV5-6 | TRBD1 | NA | TGTGCCAGCAGCCTGACAGGGCCATTCGTTGATACGCAGTATTTT | CASSLTGPFVDTQYF
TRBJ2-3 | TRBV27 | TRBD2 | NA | TGTGCCAGCAGTTTGACTAGCGGGGGAAACACAGATACGCAGTATTTT | CASSLTSGGNTDTQYF
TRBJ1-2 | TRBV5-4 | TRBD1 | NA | TGTGCCAGCAGCTCGTTCGGGACAGCAGATGGCTACACCTTC | CASSSFGTADGYTF
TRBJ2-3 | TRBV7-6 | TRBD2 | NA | TGTGCCAGCGGGAGCGGGGGGGCTAGCACAGATACGCAGTATTTT | CASGSGGASTDTQYF
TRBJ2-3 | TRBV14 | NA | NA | TGTGCCAGCAGCCCCTCGAGTCATAGGCAGTATTTT | CASSPSSHRQYF
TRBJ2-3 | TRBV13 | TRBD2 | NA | TGTGCCAGCTCACTGGGTGGGCGGGAGTTGTTGACAGATACGCAGTATTTT | CASSLGGRELLTDTQYF
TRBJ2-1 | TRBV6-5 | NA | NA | TGTGCCAGTGGACGGGATGGGAACCACAATGAGCAGTTCTTC | CASGRDGNHNEQFF
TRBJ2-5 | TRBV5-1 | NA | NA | TGCGCCAGCAGCTTGATGGGACTTAGAGAGACCCAGTACTTC | CASSLMGLRETQYF
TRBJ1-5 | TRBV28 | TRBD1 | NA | TGTGCCAGCAGCCCGACAGGGGGCAACAATCAGCCCCAGCATTTT | CASSPTGGNNQPQHF
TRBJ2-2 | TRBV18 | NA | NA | TGTGCCAGCTCACCACCGTTGGCAGGGTTGGTTACCGGGGAGCTGTTTTTT | CASSPPLAGLVTGELFF
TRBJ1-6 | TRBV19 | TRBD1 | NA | TGTGCCAGTAGTATGACAGGGGGCTTAGATAATTCACCCCTCCACTTT | CASSMTGGLDNSPLHF
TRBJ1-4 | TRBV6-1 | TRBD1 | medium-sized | TGTGCCAGCAGTGAAGGGACAGGGTTTGAAAAACTGTTTTTT | CASSEGTGFEKLFF
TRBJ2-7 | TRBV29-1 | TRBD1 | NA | TGCAGCGTTGAATGGACAGGGTATAAGTACTTC | CSVEWTGYKYF
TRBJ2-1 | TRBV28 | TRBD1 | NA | TGTGCCAGCAGTTTATCAGGGGGGCAGTTCTTC | CASSLSGGQFF
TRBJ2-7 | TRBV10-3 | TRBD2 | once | TGTGCCATCAGTGAACAGCGGGAGACCTACGAGCAGTACTTC | CAISEQRETYEQYF